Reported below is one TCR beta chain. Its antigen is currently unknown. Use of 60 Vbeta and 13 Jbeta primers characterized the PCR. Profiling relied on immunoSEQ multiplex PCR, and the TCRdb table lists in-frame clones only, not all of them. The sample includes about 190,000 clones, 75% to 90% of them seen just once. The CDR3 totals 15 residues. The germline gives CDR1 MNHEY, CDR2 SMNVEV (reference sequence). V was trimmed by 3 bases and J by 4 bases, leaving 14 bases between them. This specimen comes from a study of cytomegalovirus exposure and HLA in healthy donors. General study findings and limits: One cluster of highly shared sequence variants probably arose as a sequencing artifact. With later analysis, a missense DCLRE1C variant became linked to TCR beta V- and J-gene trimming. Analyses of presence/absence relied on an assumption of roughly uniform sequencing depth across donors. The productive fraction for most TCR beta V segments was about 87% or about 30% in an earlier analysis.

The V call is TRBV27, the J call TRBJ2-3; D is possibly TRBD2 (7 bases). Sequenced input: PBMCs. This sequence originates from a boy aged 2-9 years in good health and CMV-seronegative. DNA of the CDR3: TGTGCCAGCAGTTTCGGGGGGACAAGAGCAGATACGCAGTATTTT. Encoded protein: CASSFGGTRADTQYF.